This record concerns one T cell receptor beta chain sequence. The data stem from a study of control samples from healthy donors and cancer patients. V trimming: 8 bases; J trimming: 8 bases; junction bases outside the gene matches: 10. CDR1 is MNHEY, CDR2 SVGAGI, per germline. CDR3 length: 14 residues. Using immunoSEQ multiplex PCR, the repertoire was profiled, and TCRdb retains in-frame clones only, with some absent. The sample holds approximately 45,000 clones, approximately 90% seen once. The sequencing input was PBMCs. This chain connects TRBV6-5 to TRBJ1-4; 8 bases agree with TRBD1. The receptor was isolated from a woman aged 40 to 50 with head and neck cancer. CDR3 sequence (DNA): TGTGCCAGCGACCTGTCAGGGGGCTGGGAAAAACTGTTTTTT. Translated: CASDLSGGWEKLFF.